Listed below are T cell receptor beta chains from one sample, sequenced in a study of cytomegalovirus exposure and HLA in healthy donors. Only in-frame clones appear in the TCRdb table, and some are missing; sequencing was by immunoSEQ multiplex PCR. Of hundreds of thousands of clones in the sample, 77% were seen once. Sequencing was carried out using PBMCs. Source of these receptors: a woman aged 55-69 years in good health and CMV-seropositive. CDR3s include the opening cysteine and the closing phenylalanine or tryptophan. The D gene is left open where the match is weak. For some rows the clone size is stated as once, few or many, or as a class when expanded; others skip it.

>once|-|TRBJ2-1|13|TRBV11-3
CASSLEGGNEQFF
TGTGCCAGCAGCTTAGAAGGGGGCAATGAGCAGTTCTTC
>-|-|TRBJ1-1|15|TRBV19
CASSPPPRGYTEAFF
TGTGCCAGTAGCCCACCTCCCCGGGGGTACACTGAAGCTTTCTTT
>few|-|TRBJ2-2|15|TRBV7-3
CASSLSGAGTGELFF
TGTGCCAGCAGCTTATCTGGGGCTGGGACCGGGGAGCTGTTTTTT
>once|-|TRBJ2-5|16|TRBV7-9
CASSLLGVLAQETQYF
TGTGCCAGCAGCTTACTCGGAGTTCTGGCCCAAGAGACCCAGTACTTC
>-|TRBD1|TRBJ1-4|14|TRBV5-4
CASSLSQGAEKLFF
TGTGCCAGCAGCTTGTCCCAGGGGGCTGAAAAACTGTTTTTT
>-|-|TRBJ2-7|13|TRBV7-2
CASSRTVNYEQYF
TGTGCCAGCAGCCGTACGGTAAACTACGAGCAGTACTTC
>-|-|TRBJ2-7|13|TRBV5-1
CASSQDISYEQYF
TGCGCCAGCAGTCAGGACATTTCCTACGAGCAGTACTTC
>-|-|TRBJ2-3|13|TRBV5-1
CASSSRTPDTQYF
TGCGCCAGCAGCTCACGGACTCCAGATACGCAGTATTTT
>-|-|TRBJ2-1|14|TRBV7-2
CASSRPQGYNEQFF
TGTGCCAGCAGCCGGCCACAGGGTTACAATGAGCAGTTCTTC
>few|-|TRBJ1-1|14|TRBV5-1
CASSLSDRLSEAFF
TGCGCCAGCAGCTTGTCGGACAGATTGTCTGAAGCTTTCTTT
>-|TRBD2|TRBJ2-7|15|TRBV9
CASSPGLAAGYEQYF
TGTGCCAGCAGCCCCGGACTAGCGGCCGGATACGAGCAGTACTTC
>few|TRBD1|TRBJ2-7|16|TRBV10-1
CASSGPPGTVSYEQYF
TGCGCCAGCAGTGGTCCTCCCGGGACAGTCTCCTACGAGCAGTACTTC
>-|TRBD1|TRBJ1-5|14|TRBV11-2
CASSYGQGQQPQHF
TGTGCCAGCAGCTATGGACAGGGGCAACAGCCCCAGCATTTT
>-|TRBD2|TRBJ2-2|17|TRBV5-1
CASSPTTSGGNTGELFF
TGCGCCAGCAGCCCTACAACTAGCGGGGGGAACACCGGGGAGCTGTTTTTT
>-|-|TRBJ2-3|14|TRBV5-4
CASSGRTGTDTQYF
TGTGCCAGCAGTGGAAGGACAGGCACAGATACGCAGTATTTT
>many|-|TRBJ1-2|12|TRBV2
CASSSQSYGYTF
TGTGCCAGCAGTTCACAGTCGTATGGCTACACCTTC
>-|-|TRBJ1-2|12|TRBV15
CATSSDRTGYTF
TGTGCCACCAGCAGTGACAGAACTGGCTACACCTTC
>-|-|TRBJ1-1|12|TRBV28
CASSSTGPEAFF
TGTGCCAGCAGTTCTACAGGGCCTGAAGCTTTCTTT
>-|TRBD1|TRBJ1-1|15|TRBV19
CASRRRGQGAPEAFF
TGTGCCAGTAGACGCCGTGGACAGGGGGCCCCTGAAGCTTTCTTT
>once|TRBD1|TRBJ1-2|14|TRBV9
CASSPRQGLYGYTF
TGTGCCAGCAGCCCCCGACAGGGCCTATATGGCTACACCTTC
>-|TRBD1|TRBJ1-1|14|TRBV7-9
CASSVGTGDTSAFF
TGTGCCAGCAGCGTCGGAACAGGGGACACCTCAGCTTTCTTT